Listed below are T cell receptor beta chains from one sample, sequenced in a study of shared clonotypes between healthy human individuals. Measured with immunoSEQ multiplex PCR; TCRdb has only the in-frame clones, and not every one. The profile shows 660,000 or so clones, about 96% of them singletons. The sequenced material came from naive CD8+ T cells sorted from blood. These TCRs come from a woman between 25 and 40 years old in good health. Both conserved end residues are part of each CDR3. Each record gives: V gene, clone size, J gene, D gene, CDR3 protein, CDR3 DNA. A D gene is named only where the DNA matches it firmly. Clone size is not always given. Where it is, it says once, few, many or a class for expanded clones.

TRBV14	-	TRBJ2-7	-	CASSQDFARVGEQYF	TGTGCCAGCAGCCAAGATTTCGCGAGAGTTGGGGAGCAGTACTTC
TRBV10-2	-	TRBJ2-1	TRBD2	CASRGGLAAPINEQFF	TGCGCCAGCAGGGGGGGACTAGCCGCACCAATAAATGAGCAGTTCTTC
TRBV27	-	TRBJ2-7	-	CASSQFGGAYEQYF	TGTGCCAGCAGCCAATTTGGAGGGGCGTACGAGCAGTACTTC
TRBV5-4	-	TRBJ2-5	TRBD1	CASSLAGQGMETQYF	TGTGCCAGCAGCTTGGCAGGACAGGGGATGGAGACCCAGTACTTC
TRBV5-1	-	TRBJ2-1	TRBD2	CASNNFVQGGLAGDHQFF	TGCGCCAGCAACAATTTTGTCCAGGGGGGACTAGCGGGAGATCATCAGTTCTTC
TRBV27	-	TRBJ1-1	TRBD1	CASSFRDRGSTEAFF	TGTGCCAGCAGTTTCCGGGACAGGGGGAGCACTGAAGCTTTCTTT
TRBV5-1	-	TRBJ2-1	TRBD2	CASSLVASGRGSYNEQFF	TGCGCCAGCAGCTTGGTGGCTAGCGGGAGGGGATCCTACAATGAGCAGTTCTTC
TRBV7-8	-	TRBJ1-5	-	CASSPQGYSNQPQHF	TGTGCCAGCAGCCCACAGGGATATAGCAATCAGCCCCAGCATTTT
TRBV27	-	TRBJ1-2	TRBD1	CASSPGTGEIGYTF	TGTGCCAGCAGTCCCGGGACAGGGGAAATCGGCTACACCTTC
TRBV7-8	-	TRBJ2-3	TRBD2	CASSSRTSGLTDTQYF	TGTGCCAGCAGCTCCCGGACTAGCGGGCTCACAGATACGCAGTATTTT
TRBV28	-	TRBJ2-3	TRBD2	CASSHSGDNTDTQYF	TGTGCCAGCAGCCATAGCGGGGATAACACAGATACGCAGTATTTT
TRBV27	-	TRBJ1-1	-	CASTSYTEAFF	TGTGCCAGCACCTCTTACACTGAAGCTTTCTTT
TRBV30	-	TRBJ2-1	-	CAWSLIRGPEQFF	TGTGCCTGGAGTCTTATTAGGGGACCTGAGCAGTTCTTC
TRBV7-9	-	TRBJ2-7	TRBD2	CASSLGLAGEEYF	TGTGCCAGCAGCTTGGGACTAGCGGGAGAGGAGTACTTC
TRBV15	-	TRBJ2-4	TRBD2	CATNGDYSTKNIQYF	TGTGCCACCAATGGGGACTACTCGACTAAAAACATTCAGTACTTC
TRBV5-4	-	TRBJ2-3	TRBD1	CASSSWDSPSTDTQYF	TGTGCCAGCAGCTCCTGGGACAGCCCTAGCACAGATACGCAGTATTTT
TRBV9	-	TRBJ2-7	-	CASSVGGDLYEQYF	TGTGCCAGCAGCGTAGGCGGGGACCTCTACGAGCAGTACTTC
TRBV4-1	-	TRBJ2-7	TRBD2	CASSHGAGGYEQYF	TGCGCCAGCAGCCATGGAGCGGGAGGTTACGAGCAGTACTTC
TRBV28	-	TRBJ2-1	TRBD2	CASSLLAGSYNEQFF	TGTGCCAGCAGTCTTCTAGCGGGATCCTACAATGAGCAGTTCTTC
TRBV2	-	TRBJ2-7	TRBD1	CASGSGQGYEQYF	TGTGCCAGCGGCTCGGGACAGGGCTACGAGCAGTACTTC
TRBV11-2	-	TRBJ2-5	TRBD2	CASSPNTLAGGRRETQYF	TGTGCCAGCAGCCCTAACACCCTAGCGGGAGGCCGGCGGGAGACCCAGTACTTC
TRBV6-1	-	TRBJ1-5	TRBD1	CASSEIGGGKPQHF	TGTGCCAGCAGTGAAATCGGAGGGGGCAAGCCCCAGCATTTT
TRBV7-9	-	TRBJ2-1	-	CASSSEGLNEQFF	TGTGCCAGCAGCTCCGAAGGTTTGAATGAGCAGTTCTTC
TRBV2	-	TRBJ2-3	TRBD2	CASSEEGLGISDTQYF	TGTGCCAGCAGTGAAGAGGGACTAGGAATATCAGATACGCAGTATTTT
TRBV7-2	-	TRBJ2-3	-	CASSLTGPGGSDTQYF	TGTGCCAGCAGCTTAACCGGCCCAGGAGGGTCAGATACGCAGTATTTT
TRBV6-1	-	TRBJ2-7	TRBD2	CASSEVAGGPYEQYF	TGTGCCAGCAGTGAAGTAGCGGGAGGCCCCTACGAGCAGTACTTC
TRBV5-8	-	TRBJ1-5	TRBD1	CASSSDRGSNQPQHF	TGTGCCAGCAGTTCTGACAGGGGGAGCAATCAGCCCCAGCATTTT
TRBV27	-	TRBJ2-1	-	CASSPIGAGDNEQFF	TGTGCCAGCAGTCCAATTGGTGCAGGCGACAATGAGCAGTTCTTC
TRBV7-8	-	TRBJ2-7	-	CASSPGAGYEQYF	TGTGCCAGCAGCCCCGGAGCTGGTTACGAGCAGTACTTC
TRBV10-3	-	TRBJ1-2	-	CAISEKPGTVYGYTF	TGTGCCATCAGTGAGAAACCCGGGACGGTATATGGCTACACCTTC
TRBV19	-	TRBJ1-5	-	CASSIWANSNQPQHF	TGTGCCAGTAGTATATGGGCTAATAGCAATCAGCCCCAGCATTTT
TRBV6-6	few	TRBJ2-7	-	CASSDRDRSYEQYF	TGTGCCAGCAGCGACCGGGACCGCTCCTACGAGCAGTACTTC
TRBV29-1	-	TRBJ2-7	-	CSVEEGGIDDEQYF	TGCAGCGTTGAAGAGGGGGGCATCGACGACGAGCAGTACTTC
TRBV7-7	-	TRBJ2-1	TRBD2	CASSLGPTSGSTFF	TGTGCCAGCAGCTTAGGCCCCACTAGCGGGAGTACCTTCTTC
TRBV5-4	-	TRBJ1-3	TRBD1	CASSHGGDSFSGNTIYF	TGTGCCAGCAGCCATGGAGGGGACAGTTTCTCTGGAAACACCATATATTTT
TRBV7-9	-	TRBJ2-2	-	CASSNNRATSARELFF	TGTGCCAGCAGCAATAACAGGGCCACTTCGGCCCGGGAGCTGTTTTTT
TRBV28	-	TRBJ2-1	TRBD1	CASRLPGTGNEQFF	TGTGCCAGCAGACTACCCGGGACAGGGAATGAGCAGTTCTTC
TRBV28	-	TRBJ2-7	-	CASSSVSHWGEQYF	TGTGCCAGCAGTTCGGTATCCCATTGGGGCGAGCAGTACTTC
TRBV2	-	TRBJ1-5	-	CASLGMSGGPQHF	TGTGCCAGCCTGGGGATGTCCGGAGGGCCCCAGCATTTT
TRBV7-9	-	TRBJ2-1	TRBD2	CASSPGTSGNNEQFF	TGTGCCAGCAGCCCCGGGACTAGCGGGAACAATGAGCAGTTCTTC